These T cell receptor beta chains were read from a single sample in a study of OX40 agonist ivuxolimab in advanced cancers. Measured with immunoSEQ multiplex PCR; TCRdb has only the in-frame clones, and not every one. The sample lists under 40,000 clones, around nine tenths occurring once. Here the sequenced sample was CD4+ or CD8+ T cells sorted from blood, taken in a trial of the OX40 agonist ivuxolimab. Every receptor here comes from an adult with an advanced solid tumor such as melanoma, head and neck, liver or kidney cancer. CDR3s include the opening cysteine and the closing phenylalanine or tryptophan. The D gene is left open where the match is weak. Some rows have no size entry. The others give once, few or many, or a class for an expanded clone.

v_call	d_call	j_call	clone_size	cdr3_nt	cdr3_aa
TRBV7-9	TRBD1	TRBJ1-1	-	TGTGCCAGCAGCTATCCCGACAGGGGCAACACTGAAGCTTTCTTT	CASSYPDRGNTEAFF
TRBV5-1	-	TRBJ2-7	once	TGCGCCAGCAGCTACACTGCCGGGACTCCTCAGGAGCAGTACTTC	CASSYTAGTPQEQYF
TRBV7-9	-	TRBJ2-1	-	TGTGCCAGCAGCTTATCCTACAATGAGCAGTTCTTC	CASSLSYNEQFF
TRBV9	-	TRBJ1-2	-	TGTGCCAGCAGCGTAGGACAGAACTATGGCTACACCTTC	CASSVGQNYGYTF
TRBV19	-	TRBJ1-1	-	TGTGCCAGTAGTCGAATTTACAGGGCTGAAGCTTTCTTT	CASSRIYRAEAFF
TRBV9	TRBD1	TRBJ1-2	-	TGTGCCAGCAGCGTAGGGACAGGGGGAGATTATGGCTACACCTTC	CASSVGTGGDYGYTF
TRBV7-9	-	TRBJ2-7	-	TGTGCCAGCAGCTCCACGTCGGGCCACGAGCAGTACTTC	CASSSTSGHEQYF
TRBV4-3	TRBD2	TRBJ2-1	-	TGCGCCAGCAGCCAACTAGCGGGAGTTTACTACAATGAGCAGTTCTTC	CASSQLAGVYYNEQFF
TRBV4-1	TRBD1	TRBJ1-1	-	TGCGCCAGCAGCCAAGGACAGGGAACGGGCACTGAAGCTTTCTTT	CASSQGQGTGTEAFF
TRBV7-9	TRBD1	TRBJ1-2	-	TGTGCCAGCAGCTCGCGACAGGGCCATTTCTACTACACCTTC	CASSSRQGHFYYTF